Listed below are T cell receptor beta chains from one sample, sequenced in a study of shared clonotypes between healthy human individuals. TCRdb's copy holds only in-frame clones and misses some; the assay was immunoSEQ multiplex PCR. The table shows fewer than 1.8 million clones, with 98% occurring only once. What was sequenced was naive CD4+ T cells sorted from blood. The receptors derive from a man in his thirties or forties in good health. Both conserved end residues are part of each CDR3. A D gene is named only where the DNA matches it firmly. The listing skips clone size in some rows; elsewhere it reads once, few, many or a size class.

J gene: TRBJ2-1
D gene: TRBD2
V gene: TRBV9
CDR3 length: 15
clone size: -
CDR3 protein: CASSVTLAGGGEQFF
CDR3 DNA: TGTGCCAGCAGCGTTACACTAGCGGGAGGGGGTGAGCAGTTCTTC

J gene: TRBJ2-1
D gene: TRBD2
V gene: TRBV11-2
CDR3 length: 16
clone size: once
CDR3 protein: CASSTLAGGPYNEQFF
CDR3 DNA: TGTGCCAGCAGCACATTAGCGGGAGGGCCGTACAATGAGCAGTTCTTC

J gene: TRBJ1-5
D gene: TRBD1
V gene: TRBV6-5
CDR3 length: 13
clone size: -
CDR3 protein: CASGRGPGQPQHF
CDR3 DNA: TGTGCCAGCGGGAGGGGGCCGGGTCAGCCCCAGCATTTT

J gene: TRBJ1-1
D gene: -
V gene: TRBV28
CDR3 length: 15
clone size: -
CDR3 protein: CASSLWGSLNTEAFF
CDR3 DNA: TGTGCCAGCAGTTTATGGGGAAGTTTGAACACTGAAGCTTTCTTT

J gene: TRBJ2-7
D gene: -
V gene: TRBV28
CDR3 length: 13
clone size: -
CDR3 protein: CASSPRQIYEQYF
CDR3 DNA: TGTGCCAGCAGTCCGAGACAGATCTACGAGCAGTACTTC

J gene: TRBJ1-3
D gene: TRBD1
V gene: TRBV19
CDR3 length: 14
clone size: -
CDR3 protein: CASSKGQAGNTIYF
CDR3 DNA: TGTGCCAGTAGTAAAGGACAGGCTGGAAACACCATATATTTT

J gene: TRBJ2-1
D gene: TRBD2
V gene: TRBV5-8
CDR3 length: 14
clone size: -
CDR3 protein: CASSLGGGYNEQFF
CDR3 DNA: TGTGCCAGCAGCTTGGGGGGAGGGTACAATGAGCAGTTCTTC

J gene: TRBJ2-1
D gene: TRBD2
V gene: TRBV14
CDR3 length: 13
clone size: -
CDR3 protein: CASSRSGTVEQFF
CDR3 DNA: TGTGCCAGCAGCCGAAGCGGGACGGTTGAGCAGTTCTTC

J gene: TRBJ1-1
D gene: TRBD1
V gene: TRBV29-1
CDR3 length: 13
clone size: -
CDR3 protein: CSGPDGTEKEAFF
CDR3 DNA: TGCAGCGGACCAGACGGGACAGAAAAAGAAGCTTTCTTT

J gene: TRBJ2-6
D gene: -
V gene: TRBV6-5
CDR3 length: 16
clone size: -
CDR3 protein: CASSYSTGRGANVLTF
CDR3 DNA: TGTGCCAGCAGTTACTCAACAGGTAGAGGGGCCAACGTCCTGACTTTC

J gene: TRBJ2-7
D gene: -
V gene: TRBV5-8
CDR3 length: 13
clone size: -
CDR3 protein: CASSYSVEDEQYF
CDR3 DNA: TGTGCCAGCAGCTATTCCGTGGAGGACGAGCAGTACTTC

J gene: TRBJ2-7
D gene: TRBD1
V gene: TRBV19
CDR3 length: 13
clone size: -
CDR3 protein: CASSIGTGYEQYF
CDR3 DNA: TGTGCCAGTAGTATCGGGACAGGCTACGAGCAGTACTTC

J gene: TRBJ1-4
D gene: -
V gene: TRBV7-9
CDR3 length: 18
clone size: -
CDR3 protein: CASSPPEGRGSTNEKLFF
CDR3 DNA: TGTGCCAGCAGCCCGCCCGAGGGGAGGGGTTCAACTAATGAAAAACTGTTTTTT

J gene: TRBJ2-7
D gene: -
V gene: TRBV5-1
CDR3 length: 14
clone size: -
CDR3 protein: CASRKGDSGLEQYF
CDR3 DNA: TGCGCCAGCCGAAAAGGGGACTCTGGACTCGAGCAGTACTTC

J gene: TRBJ2-1
D gene: -
V gene: TRBV11-2
CDR3 length: 14
clone size: -
CDR3 protein: CASSLVRVQIGQFF
CDR3 DNA: TGTGCCAGCAGCTTAGTCAGGGTTCAGATTGGGCAGTTCTTC

J gene: TRBJ2-2
D gene: TRBD1
V gene: TRBV27
CDR3 length: 16
clone size: -
CDR3 protein: CASSYLTGEYTGELFF
CDR3 DNA: TGTGCCAGCAGTTACCTGACAGGGGAGTACACCGGGGAGCTGTTTTTT

J gene: TRBJ1-1
D gene: -
V gene: TRBV5-4
CDR3 length: 15
clone size: -
CDR3 protein: CASSLGGRVDTEAFF
CDR3 DNA: TGTGCCAGCAGCTTGGGAGGGAGGGTCGACACTGAAGCTTTCTTT

J gene: TRBJ1-3
D gene: -
V gene: TRBV7-3
CDR3 length: 13
clone size: -
CDR3 protein: CASSLDRGNTIYF
CDR3 DNA: TGTGCCAGCAGCCTCGACAGGGGAAACACCATATATTTT

J gene: TRBJ2-7
D gene: TRBD2
V gene: TRBV7-2
CDR3 length: 17
clone size: -
CDR3 protein: CASSLARGSGRSYEQYF
CDR3 DNA: TGTGCCAGCAGCTTAGCGAGGGGTAGCGGGAGGTCCTACGAGCAGTACTTC

J gene: TRBJ2-1
D gene: -
V gene: TRBV7-9
CDR3 length: 16
clone size: -
CDR3 protein: CASSPTTTGSYNEQFF
CDR3 DNA: TGTGCCAGCAGCCCGACGACTACGGGCTCCTACAATGAGCAGTTCTTC

J gene: TRBJ2-3
D gene: -
V gene: TRBV7-6
CDR3 length: 17
clone size: -
CDR3 protein: CASSSELAEISTDTQYF
CDR3 DNA: TGTGCCAGCAGTTCAGAACTAGCAGAGATTAGCACAGATACGCAGTATTTT

J gene: TRBJ2-3
D gene: -
V gene: TRBV15
CDR3 length: 16
clone size: -
CDR3 protein: CATSRVGGPRPDTQYF
CDR3 DNA: TGTGCCACCAGCAGAGTCGGAGGGCCACGTCCGGATACGCAGTATTTT